A single sample gave rise to the 9 T cell receptor beta chains below, sequenced in a study of PD-L1 blockade in urothelial cancer. Assay used: immunoSEQ multiplex PCR; TCRdb lists only in-frame clones, some missing. The sample lists more than 35,000 clones; around four fifths were seen once. Time point here: pretreatment peripheral blood. Sequences were derived from PBMCs, sampled around atezolizumab (anti-PD-L1) treatment. The receptors stem from an elderly man with urothelial cancer.

Only a few counts were recorded for this clone. V gene TRBV19 combines with J gene TRBJ1-1; the D gene is possibly TRBD1 (6 bases). The CDR3 length is 14 residues. V lost 5 bases, J lost 1 base, and 11 bases lay in between. Per the germline V gene, CDR1 is LNHDA and CDR2 is SQIVND (reference sequence). CDR3 protein: CASSVLQGNTEAFF. In DNA form, the CDR3 reads TGTGCCAGTAGTGTCTTACAGGGGAACACTGAAGCTTTCTTT.

This clone has a single count. The chain employs TRBV4-2 and TRBJ2-3, with D unclear. This CDR3 has 14 residues. Germline V lookup: CDR1 LGHNA, CDR2 YNFKEQ. V gave up 0 bases and J gave up 0 bases, with 4 bases separating them. CDR3 loop: CASSQDRSTDTQYF. CDR3 DNA sequence: TGTGCCAGCAGCCAAGACAGAAGCACAGATACGCAGTATTTT.

This clone occurred a few times. The chain couples TRBV6-6 to TRBJ2-7; D may be TRBD1 (6 bases). Trimming stripped 5 bases from V and 3 bases from J, with 11 bases between. Germline CDR1 and CDR2: MNHNY and SVGAGI (reference sequence). This CDR3 is 13 amino acids long. CDR3 region: CASSRTVYYEQYF. The CDR3 DNA reads as TGTGCCAGCAGTCGGACAGTATACTACGAGCAGTACTTC.

This chain uses TRBV19 with TRBJ1-5, with D tentatively TRBD1 (6 bases). The germline V gene encodes CDR1 LNHDA and CDR2 SQIVND (reference sequence). V was trimmed by 9 bases and J by 7 bases, leaving 28 bases between them. CDR3 size: 17 residues. The CDR3: CASRVNGGTGSNQPQHF. The CDR3 DNA reads TGTGCCAGCCGAGTAAATGGGGGAACAGGGTCCAACCAGCCCCAGCATTTT. Supplemented by reference TRBV19 and TRBJ1-5, the full variable domain reads DGGITQSPKYLFRKEGQNVTLSCEQNLNHDAMYWYRQDPGQGLRLIYYSQIVNDFQKGDIAEGYSVSREKKESFPLTVTSAQKNPTAFYLCASRVNGGTGSNQPQHFGDGTRLSIL.

This chain links TRBV5-1 with TRBJ1-2; D is undetermined. V lost 0 bases, J lost 2 bases, and 8 bases lay in between. Germline CDR1 is SGHRS and CDR2 is YFSETQ. This CDR3 is built from 14 residues. CDR3 nucleotides: TGCGCCAGCAGCTTGGACACCTCGAACTATGGCTACACCTTC. Translated: CASSLDTSNYGYTF.

The chain joins TRBV28 to TRBJ1-2; 9 bases align to TRBD1. The junction had 8 bases not matched to a gene; V was cut back by 5 bases and J by 4 bases. The CDR3 contains 15 residues. Germline V lookup: CDR1 MDHEN, CDR2 SYDVKM. The CDR3 sequence: CASSRPGTGPYGYTF. The CDR3, as DNA: TGTGCCAGCAGTCGACCCGGGACAGGGCCCTATGGCTACACCTTC.

The gene calls are TRBV28 and TRBJ1-5; D call uncertain. Trimming left V 6 bases short and J 7 bases short, with 10 bases between. This CDR3 contains 12 residues. In germline, CDR1 is MDHEN, CDR2 SYDVKM. This CDR3 reads CASRFRGQPQHF. CDR3 sequence (DNA): TGTGCCAGCAGATTTCGTGGCCAGCCCCAGCATTTT. Variable domain in full (rest from reference TRBV28 and TRBJ1-5): DVKVTQSSRYLVKRTGEKVFLECVQDMDHENMFWYRQDPGLGLRLIYFSYDVKMKEKGDIPEGYSVSREKKERFSLILESASTNQTSMYLCASRFRGQPQHFGDGTRLSIL.

V usage is TRBV21-1 and J usage is TRBJ1-2; the table's D call of TRBD1 was not tested on the DNA. TRBV21-1 is a recognized pseudogene. There are 15 residues in the CDR3. The CDR3 nucleotides are TGTGCCAGCAGCAAAGGAAGGGACAGGACTTATGGCTACACCTTC. Its protein is CASSKGRDRTYGYTF.

Relative to its sample, this clone is medium-sized. The CDR3 DNA reads as TGTGCCAGCAGTTTCGGGACAGCTAACTATGGCTACACCTTC. Protein product: CASSFGTANYGYTF. This chain links TRBV28 with TRBJ1-2, with TRBD1 identical over 7 bases. J lost 0 bases, V lost 3 bases, and 1 base had no gene match. The V gene's germline CDR1 is MDHEN and CDR2 SYDVKM. The CDR3 sequence is 14 residues long.